This TCR beta chain stems from a study of early T cells in non-severe SARS-CoV-2 infection. Study context: The study sequenced bulk RNA from unsorted whole blood, with chains unpaired. Findings and limits, study-wide: VDJdb matching favored anti-spike CD8 responses, missing private and CD4 specificities.

Individually, cDNA molecules had unique molecular identifiers attached to them. TCRdb ran MiXCR on the 5' RACE reads and lists one entry per CDR3 protein. The sample records about 94,000 distinct CDR3 sequences, 13% being singletons. Between the trimmed V and J ends, which lost 4 bases and 8 bases, there was a span of 18 bases. The CDR3 runs 15 residues. Germline V CDR1 and CDR2: MNHNY, SVGAGI (reference sequence). Only one count was recorded for this clonotype. What it recognizes is unknown. Sequenced sample: whole blood. This chain links TRBV6-6 with TRBJ1-3, with TRBD1 as a possible D gene (5 bases). The clonotype comes from an adult who was a healthcare worker with PCR-confirmed SARS-CoV-2 infection or an uninfected control (not recorded which). The CDR3 region is CASSWGLWGADTIYF. The CDR3 nucleotides read TGTGCCAGCAGTTGGGGGTTGTGGGGCGCGGACACCATATATTTT.